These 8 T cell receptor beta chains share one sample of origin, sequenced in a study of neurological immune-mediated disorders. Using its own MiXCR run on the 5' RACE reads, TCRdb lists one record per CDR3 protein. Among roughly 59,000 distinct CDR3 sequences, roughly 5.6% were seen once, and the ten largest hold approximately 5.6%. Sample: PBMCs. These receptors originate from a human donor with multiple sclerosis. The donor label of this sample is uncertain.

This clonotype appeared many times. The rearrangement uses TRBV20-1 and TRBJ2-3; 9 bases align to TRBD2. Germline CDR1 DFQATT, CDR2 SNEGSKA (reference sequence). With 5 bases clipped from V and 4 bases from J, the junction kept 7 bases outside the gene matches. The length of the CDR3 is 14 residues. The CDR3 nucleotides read TGCAGTGCTTTCGCGGGGGGGCGTGCAGATACGCAGTATTTT. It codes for CSAFAGGRADTQYF.

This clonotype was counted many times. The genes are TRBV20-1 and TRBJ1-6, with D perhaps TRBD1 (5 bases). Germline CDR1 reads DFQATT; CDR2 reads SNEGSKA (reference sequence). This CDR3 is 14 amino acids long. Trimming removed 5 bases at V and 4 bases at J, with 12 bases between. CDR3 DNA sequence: TGCAGTGCTCAGGAAGGGGCATATAATTCACCCCTCCACTTT. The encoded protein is CSAQEGAYNSPLHF.

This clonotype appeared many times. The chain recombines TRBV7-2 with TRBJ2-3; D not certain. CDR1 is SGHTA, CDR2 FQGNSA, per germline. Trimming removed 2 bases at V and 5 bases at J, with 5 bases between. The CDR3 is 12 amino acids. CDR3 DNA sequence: TGTGCCAGCAGCTTATATGAAGATACGCAGTATTTT. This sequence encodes CASSLYEDTQYF. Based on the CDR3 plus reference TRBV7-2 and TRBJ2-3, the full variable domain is GAGVSQSPSNKVTEKGKDVELRCDPISGHTALYWYRQSLGQGLEFLIYFQGNSAPDKSGLPSDRFSAERTGGSVSTLTIQRTQQEDSAVYLCASSLYEDTQYFGPGTRLTVL.

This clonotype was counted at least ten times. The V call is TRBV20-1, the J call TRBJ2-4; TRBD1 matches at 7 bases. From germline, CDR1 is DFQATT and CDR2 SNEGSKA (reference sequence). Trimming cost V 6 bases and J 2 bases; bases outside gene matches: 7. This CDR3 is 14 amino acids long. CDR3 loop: CSAVDRVTKNIQYF. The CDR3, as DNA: TGCAGTGCAGTAGACAGGGTGACCAAAAACATTCAGTACTTC.

The CDR3: CASSHEGLAGGPTNTGELFF. As DNA, the CDR3 is TGTGCCAGCTCTCACGAAGGACTAGCGGGGGGGCCTACGAACACCGGGGAGCTGTTTTTT. This chain uses TRBV18 with TRBJ2-2; TRBD2 matches 15 bases. Per germline, CDR1 KGHSH and CDR2 LQKENI. This CDR3 region has 20 residues. With V trimmed by 6 bases and J by 0 bases, 11 bases remained unmatched.

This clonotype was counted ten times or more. Written as DNA, the CDR3 is TGTGCCAGCAGCCAAGGGTACCCGTTGAACACTGAAGCTTTCTTT. The encoded protein is CASSQGYPLNTEAFF. The rearrangement links TRBV3-1 to TRBJ1-1; D is unresolved. Germline V gives CDR1 LGHDT, CDR2 YNNKEL (reference sequence). V was cut by 1 base and J by 0 bases, with 9 bases left in between. The CDR3 extends over 15 amino acids.

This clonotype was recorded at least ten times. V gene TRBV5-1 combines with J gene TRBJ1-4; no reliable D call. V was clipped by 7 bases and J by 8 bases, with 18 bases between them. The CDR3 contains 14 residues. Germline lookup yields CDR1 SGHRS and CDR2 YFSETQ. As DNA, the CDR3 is TGCGCCAGCCGAGCGGGAGGAATCCGGGAAAAACTGTTTTTT. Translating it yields CASRAGGIREKLFF. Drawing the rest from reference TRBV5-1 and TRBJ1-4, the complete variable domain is KAGVTQTPRYLIKTRGQQVTLSCSPISGHRSVSWYQQTPGQGLQFLFEYFSETQRNKGNFPGRFSGRQFSNSRSEMNVSTLELGDSALYLCASRAGGIREKLFFGSGTQLSVL.

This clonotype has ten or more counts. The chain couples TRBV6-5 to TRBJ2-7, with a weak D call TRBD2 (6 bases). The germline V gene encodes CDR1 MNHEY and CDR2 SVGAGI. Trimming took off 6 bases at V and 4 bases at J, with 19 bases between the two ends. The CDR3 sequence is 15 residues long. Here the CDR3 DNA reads TGTGCCAGCAGGGCTCAGGGAGGTTTCGGATACGAGCAGTACTTC. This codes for CASRAQGGFGYEQYF.